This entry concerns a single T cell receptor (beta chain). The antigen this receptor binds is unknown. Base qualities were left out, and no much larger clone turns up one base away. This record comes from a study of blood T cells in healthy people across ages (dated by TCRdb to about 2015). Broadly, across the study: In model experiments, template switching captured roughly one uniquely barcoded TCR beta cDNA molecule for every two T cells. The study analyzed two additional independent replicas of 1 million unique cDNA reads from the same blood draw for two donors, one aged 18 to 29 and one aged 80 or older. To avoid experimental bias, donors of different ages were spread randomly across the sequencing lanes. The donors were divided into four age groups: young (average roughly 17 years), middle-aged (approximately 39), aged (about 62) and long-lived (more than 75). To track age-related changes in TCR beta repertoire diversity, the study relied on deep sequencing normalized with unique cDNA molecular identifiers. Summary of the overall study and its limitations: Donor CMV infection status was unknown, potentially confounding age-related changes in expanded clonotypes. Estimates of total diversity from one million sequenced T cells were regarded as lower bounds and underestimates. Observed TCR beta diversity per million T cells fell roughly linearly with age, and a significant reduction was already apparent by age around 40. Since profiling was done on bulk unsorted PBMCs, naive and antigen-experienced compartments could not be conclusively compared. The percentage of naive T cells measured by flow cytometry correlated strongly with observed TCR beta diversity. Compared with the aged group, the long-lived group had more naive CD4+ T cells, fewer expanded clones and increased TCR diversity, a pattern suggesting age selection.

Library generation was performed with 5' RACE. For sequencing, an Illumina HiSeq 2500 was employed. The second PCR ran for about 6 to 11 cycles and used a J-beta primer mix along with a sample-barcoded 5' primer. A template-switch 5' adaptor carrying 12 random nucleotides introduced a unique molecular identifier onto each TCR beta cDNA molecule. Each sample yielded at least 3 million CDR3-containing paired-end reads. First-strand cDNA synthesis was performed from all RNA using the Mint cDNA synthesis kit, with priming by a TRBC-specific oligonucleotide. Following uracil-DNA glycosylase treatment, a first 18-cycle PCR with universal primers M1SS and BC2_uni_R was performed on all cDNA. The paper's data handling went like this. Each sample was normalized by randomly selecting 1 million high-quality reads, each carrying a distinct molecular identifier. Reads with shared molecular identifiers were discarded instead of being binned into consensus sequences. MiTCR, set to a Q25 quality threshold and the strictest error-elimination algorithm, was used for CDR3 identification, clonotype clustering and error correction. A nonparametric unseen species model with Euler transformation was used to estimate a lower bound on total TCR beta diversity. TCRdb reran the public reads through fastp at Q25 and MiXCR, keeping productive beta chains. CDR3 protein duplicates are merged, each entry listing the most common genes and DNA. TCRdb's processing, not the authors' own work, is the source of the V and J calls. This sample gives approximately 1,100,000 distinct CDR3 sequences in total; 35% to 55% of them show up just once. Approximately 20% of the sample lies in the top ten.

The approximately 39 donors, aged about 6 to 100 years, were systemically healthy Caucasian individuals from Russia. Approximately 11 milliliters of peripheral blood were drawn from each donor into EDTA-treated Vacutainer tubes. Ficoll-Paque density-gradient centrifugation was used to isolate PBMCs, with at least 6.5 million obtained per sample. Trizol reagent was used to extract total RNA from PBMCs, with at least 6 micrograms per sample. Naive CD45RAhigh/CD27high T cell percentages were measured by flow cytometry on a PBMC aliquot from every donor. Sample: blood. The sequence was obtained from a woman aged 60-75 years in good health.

The CDR3 protein: CASSYAERSTDTQYF. The DNA sequence follows: TGTGCCAGCAGTTATGCGGAACGAAGCACAGATACGCAGTATTTT. This receptor chain uses TRBV27 and TRBJ2-3, with no confident D gene call. The junction carries 11 bases between V and J, which are trimmed by 4 bases and 0 bases respectively. The CDR3 contains 15 residues, cysteine and phenylalanine counted. The only DNA kept is the CDR3, 45 bases in frame from the first base. Taken from the germline V gene (reference sequence), the CDR1 and CDR2 loops are MNHEY and SMNVEV.